This T cell receptor beta chain was obtained from a study of T cell responses to AZD1222 COVID-19 vaccine. The wider study: Second-dose timings of about 4 or about 12 weeks were pooled.

Notes on the study in general: Researchers report vaccine-associated CD4 TCRs spanning spike, with dominance at 160-218 and 743-854. Among the donors, most were white British and more were female, and clonal diversity was possibly underestimated.

With 2 bases removed from V and 4 bases from J, the gap between germline ends came to 16 bases. This CDR3 comprises 16 residues. Germline CDR1 SGHRS, CDR2 YFSETQ. Note on this clone: What it binds is not known.

Assay: immunoSEQ multiplex PCR; the TCRdb copy retains only in-frame clones and omits some. The table has around 160,000 clones, around 94% seen once. The chain links TRBV5-1 to TRBJ1-3; TRBD1 is a possible D gene (6 bases). The sequence came from an adult in good health. The sequences come from peripheral blood, collected on day 0 of AZD1222 vaccination. CDR3 bases: TGCGCCAGCAGCTTCGGGACACCAGACATGGGAAACACCATATATTTT. Residues: CASSFGTPDMGNTIYF.